Below, one T cell receptor (beta chain) is given with its context. The antigen is undetermined. The CDR3 totals 15 residues. The V gene end was trimmed by 10 bases and the J gene end by 3 bases; junction bases not matched to a gene: 11. Germline lookup yields CDR1 MNHEY and CDR2 SMNVEV (reference sequence). This sample was taken from a study of OX40 agonist ivuxolimab in advanced cancers. This table comes from immunoSEQ multiplex PCR, and its TCRdb copy is limited to in-frame clones, with some not included. This table has about 83,000 clones, approximately 84% appearing once. Whole-study findings and limits: CD8+ T cells were the subset that, on average, had more expanded clones than CD4+.

Autoimmune disease history or systemic immunosuppression led to patient exclusion. The receptor comes from an adult with an advanced solid tumor such as melanoma, head and neck, liver or kidney cancer. The chain has TRBV27 and TRBJ2-3; 9 bases map to TRBD1. The source was CD4+ or CD8+ T cells sorted from blood, collected in a trial of the OX40 agonist ivuxolimab. The DNA for the CDR3 is TGTGCCACCCTCCCGGGACAGGGCTTAACAGATACGCAGTATTTT. Translated, it gives CATLPGQGLTDTQYF.